What follows is one T cell receptor beta chain and its context. The table lists this clone with a few counts. The target of this receptor is not known. Base-call qualities are not available, and no considerably larger clone is one nucleotide away. Other DNA sequences within the sample encode an identical CDR3. V has 5 bases trimmed and J has 5 bases trimmed; junction bases matching no gene number 5. The germline V gene encodes CDR1 MDHEN and CDR2 SYDVKM. The CDR3 numbers 14 residues from cysteine through phenylalanine. This entry keeps only the CDR3 DNA: 42 bases, framed from base 1. The data were taken from a study of T cell changes during pregnancy in multiple sclerosis (dated by TCRdb to between 2019 and 2020). As for the study more broadly: Changes in the T cell repertoire over the course of pregnancy were examined in this study in women with multiple sclerosis.

The library was generated by the immunoSEQ multiplex PCR assay. As stored in TCRdb, this immuneACCESS dataset retains in-frame rearrangements with V and J assigned. A fraction of the clones does not appear; measured against another copy, unresolved V genes explain less than half of the discrepancy, and the remainder lacks a known reason. The sample contains 60,000 to 90,000 clones, about 92% of them found a single time. The ten largest clones represent approximately 2.8% of the sample. The sequence was collected from a female donor in good health, enrolled as a control in a pregnancy study. Sequenced material: peripheral blood, taken after pregnancy. Rearrangement joined TRBV28 to TRBJ2-5; 10 bases in the junction line up with TRBD1. The CDR3 protein: CASSRDRGRETQYF. The DNA sequence reads TGTGCCAGCAGTCGGGACAGGGGAAGGGAGACCCAGTACTTC.